A single sample gave rise to the 16 T cell receptor beta chains below, sequenced in a study of blood T cell repertoires in COVID-19. Method: immunoSEQ multiplex PCR; TCRdb's copy keeps in-frame clones and lacks some. The data show hundreds of thousands of clones, nearly 90% seen once. The sequenced material came from PBMCs or T cells enriched from blood (not recorded which). The source is a woman aged 18-29 years with acute COVID-19.

The chain employs TRBV7-3 and TRBJ1-4, with D possibly matching TRBD1 (5 bases). Between the trimmed V and J ends, which lost 4 bases and 4 bases, there was a span of 7 bases. This CDR3 region has 13 residues. Germline assignment: CDR1 SGHTA and CDR2 FQGTGA. CDR3 bases: TGTGCCAGCAGCTCAGGGATTAATGAAAAACTGTTTTTT. It is translated as CASSSGINEKLFF.

The J gene is TRBJ2-6, the V gene TRBV27; a weak D match, TRBD2 (5 bases). CDR3 length: 17 residues. The germline gives CDR1 MNHEY, CDR2 SMNVEV (reference sequence). V was trimmed by 6 bases and J by 0 bases, leaving 15 bases between them. DNA of the CDR3: TGTGCCAGCAGGCCAAGGCGGGTAAACTCTGGGGCCAACGTCCTGACTTTC. Protein: CASRPRRVNSGANVLTF.

This chain connects TRBV7-8 to TRBJ1-1; TRBD1 is a possible D gene (6 bases). From germline, CDR1 is SGHVS and CDR2 FQNEAQ. V lost 2 bases and J 1 base, leaving 8 bases between the germline ends. CDR3 size: 14 residues. CDR3 DNA sequence: TGTGCCAGCAGCTTAATGGGACAGAACACTGAAGCTTTCTTT. It translates to CASSLMGQNTEAFF.

V is TRBV3-1 (or the pseudogene TRBV3-2) and J is TRBJ1-5; weak D call: TRBD1 (6 bases). CDR1 and CDR2 from the germline V gene are LGHDT and YNNKEL (reference sequence). The germline V and J ends were trimmed by 3 bases and 0 bases, with 9 bases remaining between them. This CDR3 has 15 amino acids. CDR3 loop: CASSQGHLSNQPQHF. In DNA form, the CDR3 reads TGTGCCAGCAGCCAGGGACACCTTAGCAATCAGCCCCAGCATTTT.

A note on this clone: At the DNA level, this CDR3 is encoded by other sequences in the same sample as well. V gene TRBV5-1 combines with J gene TRBJ2-7; 7 bases fit TRBD1. The CDR3 runs to 14 residues. V lost 4 bases, J lost 3 bases, and 7 bases stayed unmatched. Per the germline V gene, CDR1 is SGHRS and CDR2 is YFSETQ. The CDR3 sequence: CASSLRQGDYEQYF. DNA for the CDR3: TGCGCCAGCAGCCTTAGACAGGGCGACTACGAGCAGTACTTC.

The chain recombines TRBV15 with TRBJ2-7, with 8 bases matching TRBD1. The CDR3 is 13 residues long. V trimming: 7 bases; J trimming: 2 bases; junction bases outside the gene matches: 4. CDR1 is LNHNV and CDR2 is YYDKDF in the germline V gene (reference sequence). Here the CDR3 DNA reads TGTGCCACCATCCCGGGACAGGCCTACGAGCAGTACTTC. Its translation: CATIPGQAYEQYF.

This chain joins TRBV14 and TRBJ2-1; no reliable D call. Germline V gene data show CDR1 as SGHDN and CDR2 as FVKESK. The CDR3 has 17 amino acids. V lost 2 bases to trimming and J lost 7 bases, with 21 bases between them. The CDR3 loop is CASSQLTKQLASNEQFF. The DNA for the CDR3 is TGTGCCAGCAGCCAACTCACGAAACAGCTTGCGAGTAATGAGCAGTTCTTC. The full variable domain, in which reference TRBV14 and TRBJ2-1 provide the parts outside the CDR3, is EAGVTQFPSHSVIEKGQTVTLRCDPISGHDNLYWYRRVMGKEIKFLLHFVKESKQDESGMPNNRFLAERTGGTYSTLKVQPAELEDSGVYFCASSQLTKQLASNEQFFGPGTRLTVL.

The chain recombines TRBV25-1 with TRBJ1-2; D uncertain. Germline V gene data show CDR1 as MGHDK and CDR2 as SYGVNS. The length of the CDR3 is 13 residues. The V and J ends lost 3 bases and 0 bases respectively, with 5 bases between them. CDR3 DNA sequence: TGTGCCAGCAGTGACGGGGCTAACTATGGCTACACCTTC. Its protein product is CASSDGANYGYTF.

The chain uses TRBV7-8 and TRBJ2-7; 9 positions agree with TRBD2. The CDR3 consists of 16 residues. Germline V gene lookup returns CDR1 SGHVS and CDR2 FQNEAQ. The ends lost 0 bases at V and 1 base at J; junction bases unmatched: 4. CDR3 nucleotide sequence: TGTGCCAGCAGCTTAGCCCTGACTAGCGGTTCCTACGAGCAGTACTTC. Translating gives CASSLALTSGSYEQYF.

This rearrangement joins TRBV23-1 to TRBJ2-7; D is possibly TRBD1 (6 bases). TRBV23-1 is an open reading frame whose function is uncertain. The ends were cut back, 0 bases at V and 5 bases at J, with 17 bases in the middle. This CDR3 is built from 16 residues. CDR3 nucleotide sequence: TGCGCCAGCAGTCAATCAACCCCAGGGGAAAGTAACGAGCAGTACTTC. Its protein product is CASSQSTPGESNEQYF.

The rearrangement joins TRBV3-1 (or the pseudogene TRBV3-2) to TRBJ2-3; TRBD1 matches at 9 bases. Germline V CDR1 and CDR2: LGHDT, YNNKEL (reference sequence). Trimming at V came to 4 bases and at J to 6 bases, leaving 11 bases not matched to a gene. The CDR3 is 16 residues long. The CDR3 nucleotides are TGTGCCAGCAGCCCCGGACAGGGGTATTGGAGTGATACGCAGTATTTT. This sequence encodes CASSPGQGYWSDTQYF.

The gene calls are TRBV4-3 and TRBJ2-7; 9 bases map to TRBD1. From germline, CDR1 is LGHNA and CDR2 YSLEER. Trimming removed 1 base from V and 4 bases from J; junction bases left unmatched: 11. CDR3 length: 17 amino acids. The CDR3 region is CASSQAATGGGLYEQYF. In nucleotides, the CDR3 is TGCGCCAGCAGCCAAGCAGCGACAGGGGGGGGTTTGTACGAGCAGTACTTC.

This chain joins TRBV3-1 (or the pseudogene TRBV3-2) and TRBJ1-3, with 8 bases aligning to TRBD1. The junction had 12 bases not matched to a gene; V was cut back by 4 bases and J by 4 bases. The CDR3 length is 17 residues. Germline CDR1 reads LGHDT; CDR2 reads YNNKEL (reference sequence). CDR3 nucleotides: TGTGCCAGCAGCCGCTCCAGCCAGGGGGCATCGGGAAACACCATATATTTT. Amino acid sequence: CASSRSSQGASGNTIYF.

The rearrangement uses TRBV9 and TRBJ1-1; D is possibly TRBD1 (6 bases). Per germline, CDR1 SGDLS and CDR2 YYNGEE. The CDR3 sequence is 17 residues long. The V gene lost 4 bases and the J gene lost 3 bases, with 22 bases spanning the gap. The CDR3 loop reads CASSLFANPGGHTEAFF. The CDR3 DNA is TGTGCCAGCAGCCTCTTCGCTAACCCCGGGGGGCACACTGAAGCTTTCTTT.

This chain links TRBV14 with TRBJ2-7; 9 nucleotides align to TRBD2. The CDR3 loop spans 16 amino acids. The germline gives CDR1 SGHDN, CDR2 FVKESK. J was trimmed by 4 bases and V by 2 bases; bases with no gene match: 9. The CDR3 DNA reads TGTGCCAGCAGCCAATTTCCGGGACTAGCCTCGTACGAGCAGTACTTC. Protein product: CASSQFPGLASYEQYF. The full variable domain, its missing parts supplied by reference TRBV14 and TRBJ2-7, is EAGVTQFPSHSVIEKGQTVTLRCDPISGHDNLYWYRRVMGKEIKFLLHFVKESKQDESGMPNNRFLAERTGGTYSTLKVQPAELEDSGVYFCASSQFPGLASYEQYFGPGTRLTVT.

The genes are TRBV3-1 (or the pseudogene TRBV3-2) and TRBJ2-2; possibly TRBD1 for D (5 bases). V lost 9 bases, J lost 9 bases, and 8 bases lay in between. Germline V gives CDR1 LGHDT, CDR2 YNNKEL (reference sequence). There are 10 residues in the CDR3. In DNA, the CDR3 is TGTGCCAGTGGGGCCCGGGAGCTGTTTTTT. Protein: CASGARELFF.